What follows are 18 T cell receptor beta chains derived from one specimen sequenced in a study of shared clonotypes between healthy human individuals. Assay: immunoSEQ multiplex PCR; the TCRdb copy retains only in-frame clones and omits some. This sample carries hundreds of thousands of clones, 75% to 80% of them seen once, and the ten largest clones take more than 10%. The sample consisted of PBMCs. The receptors stem from a middle-aged woman in good health. Some clones in this sample may be carry-over from other donors' samples.

The chain uses TRBV28 and TRBJ2-2; D tentatively reads TRBD1 or TRBD2 (5 bases each). Trimming took off 5 bases at V and 3 bases at J, with 19 bases between the two ends. This CDR3 is built from 17 residues. Germline loops: CDR1 MDHEN, CDR2 SYDVKM. In DNA form, the CDR3 reads TGTGCCAGCAGTATCGACTCTACCGGGACGTACACCGGGGAGCTGTTTTTT. Translation: CASSIDSTGTYTGELFF.

V is TRBV7-9 and J is TRBJ1-5, with D possibly being TRBD1 (5 bases). Germline V gene sequence: CDR1 SEHNR, CDR2 FQNEAQ (reference sequence). V gave up 5 bases and J gave up 12 bases, with 17 bases separating them. This CDR3 is 13 amino acids long. CDR3 DNA: TGTGCCAGCAGCCCCCGTGGTGGGGGAGACCAGCATTTT. Amino acids: CASSPRGGGDQHF. Complete variable domain (other parts from reference TRBV7-9 and TRBJ1-5): DTGVSQNPRHKITKRGQNVTFRCDPISEHNRLYWYRQTLGQGPEFLTYFQNEAQLEKSRLLSDRFSAERPKGSFSTLEIQRTEQGDSAMYLCASSPRGGGDQHFGDGTRLSIL.

This clone has just one count. This chain connects TRBV11-2 to TRBJ2-7; D is unclear. This CDR3 contains 12 residues. The V gene's germline CDR1 is SGHAT and CDR2 FQNNGV. The V and J ends lost 5 bases and 4 bases respectively, with 9 bases between them. The CDR3 loop reads CASSHRNYEQYF. The CDR3 DNA reads as TGTGCCAGCAGCCACAGAAATTACGAGCAGTACTTC.

This clone was seen a few times. Other DNA sequences in the same sample also yield this CDR3. The rearrangement uses TRBV18 and TRBJ1-1; 8 nucleotides match TRBD1. Trimming cost V 6 bases and J 7 bases; bases outside gene matches: 4. CDR1 is KGHSH and CDR2 is LQKENI in the germline V gene. The CDR3 length is 12 residues. Here the CDR3 reads CASSPGQGEAFF. The CDR3 region has the DNA TGTGCCAGCTCTCCAGGACAGGGTGAAGCTTTCTTT. Supplemented by reference TRBV18 and TRBJ1-1, the full variable domain reads NAGVMQNPRHLVRRRGQEARLRCSPMKGHSHVYWYRQLPEEGLKFMVYLQKENIIDESGMPKERFSAEFPKEGPSILRIQQVVRGDSAAYFCASSPGQGEAFFGQGTRLTVV.

A note on this clone: This CDR3 is also generated by other DNA sequences in the sample. This sequence joins TRBV29-1 and TRBJ1-2; D call uncertain. This CDR3 has 11 amino acids. Trimming shortened V by 5 bases and J by 14 bases, and 18 bases separated the two germline ends. Germline loops: CDR1 SQVTM, CDR2 ANQGSEA. The CDR3 DNA reads as TGCAGCGTTTTGGGCGACATTACGGGTACCTTC. As protein: CSVLGDITGTF.

The table lists this clone with a count of one. This likely stems from a read error, as it lies one base from a far larger clone. V gene TRBV29-1 combines with J gene TRBJ2-7; possibly TRBD1 for D (6 bases). Per the germline V gene, CDR1 is SQVTM and CDR2 is ANQGSEA. V lost 7 bases and J lost 3, with 19 bases in between. The CDR3 spans 14 residues. CDR3 sequence reads: CSARTVRTFYEQYF. The DNA of the CDR3 is TGCAGCGCCCGGACAGTCAGAACTTTCTACGAGCAGTACTTC.

The chain is built from TRBV7-9 and TRBJ2-5; 11 bases agree with TRBD2. The CDR3 consists of 16 residues. Germline loops: CDR1 SEHNR, CDR2 FQNEAQ (reference sequence). The J segment lost 5 bases and the V segment lost 2 bases, leaving 7 bases of the junction unmatched. CDR3 residues: CASSLLSGRARETQYF. The CDR3 DNA follows: TGTGCCAGCAGCTTACTTAGCGGGAGGGCCCGGGAGACCCAGTACTTC.

CDR3 sequence (DNA): TGTGCCAACGGACTAGCGGGAGCACGCACAGATACGCAGTATTTT. It is translated as CANGLAGARTDTQYF. The genes are TRBV21-1 and TRBJ2-3; TRBD2, the table's D call, was not compared with the DNA. TRBV21-1 represents a pseudogene. The CDR3 spans 15 residues.

The chain links TRBV9 to TRBJ2-2; D tentatively fits TRBD1 or TRBD2 (5 bases each). Deletions cut 4 bases from V and 1 base from J, with 11 bases between. Germline V gives CDR1 SGDLS, CDR2 YYNGEE. The CDR3 is made up of 15 amino acids. The CDR3 is CASSLHGGNTGELFF. The CDR3 DNA follows: TGTGCCAGCAGCCTTCATGGGGGGAACACCGGGGAGCTGTTTTTT. The full variable domain, with the rest looked up from reference TRBV9 and TRBJ2-2, is DSGVTQTPKHLITATGQRVTLRCSPRSGDLSVYWYQQSLDQGLQFLIQYYNGEERAKGNILERFSAQQFPDLHSELNLSSLELGDSALYFCASSLHGGNTGELFFGEGSRLTVL.

This rearrangement joins TRBV5-4 to TRBJ1-3; the D is unclear. This CDR3 is built from 17 residues. V was clipped by 6 bases and J by 2 bases, with 21 bases between them. Germline V CDR1 and CDR2: SGHNT, YYREEE (reference sequence). This chain's CDR3 is CASTDLGPAGTGNTIYF. The CDR3 DNA follows: TGTGCCAGCACCGATTTGGGCCCTGCTGGGACTGGAAACACCATATATTTT.

To note about this clone: The junction departs from germline at one end; a sequencing error may be responsible. V and J are TRBV4-1 and TRBJ1-1; a weak D match, TRBD1 (5 bases). In germline, CDR1 is MGHRA, CDR2 YSYEKL. CDR3 length equals 16 residues. The CDR3 sequence is CASSQGEKGDPREALF. The CDR3 DNA is TGCGCCAGCAGCCAGGGGGAGAAAGGGGACCCCCGTGAAGCTCTCTTT.

There are many counts of this clone. The rearrangement links TRBV18 to TRBJ2-1; 11 nucleotides line up with TRBD2. Looked up from germline, CDR1 is KGHSH and CDR2 is LQKENI. With V trimmed by 3 bases and J by 6 bases, 4 bases remained unmatched. This CDR3 contains 15 residues. CDR3 residues: CASSPQTSGSNEQFF. The CDR3 DNA sequence: TGTGCCAGCTCACCCCAAACTAGCGGGAGCAATGAGCAGTTCTTC.

A remark on this clone: This specimen includes other DNA sequences encoding the same CDR3. The rearrangement uses TRBV9 and TRBJ2-1; perhaps TRBD2 as D (7 bases). This CDR3 has 16 residues. Per the germline V gene, CDR1 is SGDLS and CDR2 is YYNGEE. Between the trimmed V and J ends, which lost 0 bases and 4 bases, there was a span of 14 bases. CDR3 DNA: TGTGCCAGCAGCGTAGGGGGGCTAGCGGTGTACAATGAGCAGTTCTTC. It yields the protein CASSVGGLAVYNEQFF.

The V and J genes are TRBV7-6 and TRBJ2-5; D not certain. The CDR3 runs to 16 residues. Trimming stripped 3 bases from V and 3 bases from J, with 17 bases between. Per germline, CDR1 SGHVS and CDR2 FNYEAQ. The CDR3 spells CASSFRPVNSKETQYF. The CDR3 DNA follows: TGTGCCAGCAGCTTCCGCCCCGTTAACAGCAAAGAGACCCAGTACTTC.

V gene TRBV5-1 combines with J gene TRBJ1-1; D gene uncertain. Trimming removed 0 bases from V and 7 bases from J, with 13 bases in between. Germline-derived CDR1 and CDR2 are SGHRS and YFSETQ. This CDR3 is built from 14 residues. The DNA of the CDR3 is TGCGCCAGCAGCTTGGGACTGCAGGATAATGAAGCTTTCTTT. Protein: CASSLGLQDNEAFF.

This clone was picked up a small number of times. This specimen includes other DNA sequences encoding the same CDR3. This sequence joins TRBV7-3 and TRBJ2-2, with D unresolved. In germline, CDR1 is SGHTA, CDR2 FQGTGA. The CDR3 runs to 14 residues. Trimming removed 2 bases at V and 2 bases at J, with 6 bases between. The CDR3 loop reads CASSLGLNTGELFF. The CDR3, as DNA: TGTGCCAGCAGCTTAGGGCTTAACACCGGGGAGCTGTTTTTT.

V and J are TRBV9 and TRBJ1-3; no clear D gene. CDR1 is SGDLS, CDR2 YYNGEE, per germline. The V and J ends lost 4 bases and 2 bases respectively, with 7 bases between them. The CDR3 has 13 amino acids. Here the CDR3 DNA reads TGTGCCAGCAGCCAGCCAACTGGAAACACCATATATTTT. As protein: CASSQPTGNTIYF. The full variable domain, in which reference TRBV9 and TRBJ1-3 provide the parts outside the CDR3, is DSGVTQTPKHLITATGQRVTLRCSPRSGDLSVYWYQQSLDQGLQFLIQYYNGEERAKGNILERFSAQQFPDLHSELNLSSLELGDSALYFCASSQPTGNTIYFGEGSWLTVV.

V is TRBV27 and J is TRBJ1-5, with D possibly matching TRBD1 (5 bases). The germline V gene encodes CDR1 MNHEY and CDR2 SMNVEV (reference sequence). There are 15 residues in the CDR3. Trimming removed 3 bases at V and 3 bases at J, with 12 bases between. Written as DNA, the CDR3 is TGTGCCAGCAGTTTCGCTCAGGGACTCAATCAGCCCCAGCATTTT. It is translated as CASSFAQGLNQPQHF.